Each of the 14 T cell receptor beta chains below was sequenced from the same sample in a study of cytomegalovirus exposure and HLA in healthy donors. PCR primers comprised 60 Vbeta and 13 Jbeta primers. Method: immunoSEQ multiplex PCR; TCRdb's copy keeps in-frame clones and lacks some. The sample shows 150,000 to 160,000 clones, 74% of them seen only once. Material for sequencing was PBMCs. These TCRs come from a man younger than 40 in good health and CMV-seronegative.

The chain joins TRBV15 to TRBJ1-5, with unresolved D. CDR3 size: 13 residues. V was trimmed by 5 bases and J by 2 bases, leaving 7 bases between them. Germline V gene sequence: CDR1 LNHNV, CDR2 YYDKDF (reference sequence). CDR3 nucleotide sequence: TGTGCCACCAGCTTGGTAGGCAATCAGCCCCAGCATTTT. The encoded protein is CATSLVGNQPQHF. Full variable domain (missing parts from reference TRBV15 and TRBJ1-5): DAMVIQNPRYQVTQFGKPVTLSCSQTLNHNVMYWYQQKSSQAPKLLFHYYDKDFNNEADTPDNFQSRRPNTSFCFLDIRSPGLGDTAMYLCATSLVGNQPQHFGDGTRLSIL.

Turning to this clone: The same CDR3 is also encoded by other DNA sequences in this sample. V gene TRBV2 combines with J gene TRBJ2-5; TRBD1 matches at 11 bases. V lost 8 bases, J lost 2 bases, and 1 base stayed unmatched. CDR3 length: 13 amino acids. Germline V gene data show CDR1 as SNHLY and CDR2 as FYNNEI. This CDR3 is CASGTGGQETQYF. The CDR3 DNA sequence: TGTGCCAGCGGGACAGGGGGGCAAGAGACCCAGTACTTC.

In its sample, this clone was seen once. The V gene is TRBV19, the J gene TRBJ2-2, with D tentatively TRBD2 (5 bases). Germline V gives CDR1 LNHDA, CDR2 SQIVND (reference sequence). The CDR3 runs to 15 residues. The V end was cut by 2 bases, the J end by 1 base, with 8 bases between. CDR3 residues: CASSIPRGNTGELFF. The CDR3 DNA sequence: TGTGCCAGTAGTATACCCCGGGGGAACACCGGGGAGCTGTTTTTT.

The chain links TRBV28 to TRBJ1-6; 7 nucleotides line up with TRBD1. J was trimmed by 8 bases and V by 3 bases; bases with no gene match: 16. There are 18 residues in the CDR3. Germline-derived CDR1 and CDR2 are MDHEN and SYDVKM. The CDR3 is CASSFPLTGSLLDSPLHF. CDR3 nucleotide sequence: TGTGCCAGCAGTTTCCCCTTGACAGGGTCTCTCCTCGATTCACCCCTCCACTTT. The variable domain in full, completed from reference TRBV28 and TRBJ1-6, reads DVKVTQSSRYLVKRTGEKVFLECVQDMDHENMFWYRQDPGLGLRLIYFSYDVKMKEKGDIPEGYSVSREKKERFSLILESASTNQTSMYLCASSFPLTGSLLDSPLHFGNGTRLTVT.

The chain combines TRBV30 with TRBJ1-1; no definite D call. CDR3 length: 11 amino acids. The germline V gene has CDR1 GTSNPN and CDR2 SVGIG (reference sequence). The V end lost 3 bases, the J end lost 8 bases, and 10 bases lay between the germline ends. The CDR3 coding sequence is TGTGCCTGGAGAGAACAAGTGGAAGCTTTCTTT. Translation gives CAWREQVEAFF.

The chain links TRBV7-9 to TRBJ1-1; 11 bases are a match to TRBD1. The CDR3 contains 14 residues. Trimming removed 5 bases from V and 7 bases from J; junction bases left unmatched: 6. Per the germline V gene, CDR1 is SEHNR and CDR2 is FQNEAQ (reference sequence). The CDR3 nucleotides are TGTGCCAGCAGCCGTGGACAGGGGGCGGATGAAGCTTTCTTT. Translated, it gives CASSRGQGADEAFF.

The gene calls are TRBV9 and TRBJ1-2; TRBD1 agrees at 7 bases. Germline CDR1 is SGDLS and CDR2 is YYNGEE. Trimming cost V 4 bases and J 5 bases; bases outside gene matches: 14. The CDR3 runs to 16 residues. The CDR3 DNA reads TGTGCCAGCAGCCAAGAAGGCTGGGACAGTCTGTATGGCTACACCTTC. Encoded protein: CASSQEGWDSLYGYTF.

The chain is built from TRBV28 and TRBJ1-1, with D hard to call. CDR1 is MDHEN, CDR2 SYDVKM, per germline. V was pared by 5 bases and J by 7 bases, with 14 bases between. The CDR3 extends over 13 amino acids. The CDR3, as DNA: TGTGCCAGCAGTCCCCCAGAACGGGGTGAAGCTTTCTTT. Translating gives CASSPPERGEAFF. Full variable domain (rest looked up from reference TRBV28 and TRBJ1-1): DVKVTQSSRYLVKRTGEKVFLECVQDMDHENMFWYRQDPGLGLRLIYFSYDVKMKEKGDIPEGYSVSREKKERFSLILESASTNQTSMYLCASSPPERGEAFFGQGTRLTVV.

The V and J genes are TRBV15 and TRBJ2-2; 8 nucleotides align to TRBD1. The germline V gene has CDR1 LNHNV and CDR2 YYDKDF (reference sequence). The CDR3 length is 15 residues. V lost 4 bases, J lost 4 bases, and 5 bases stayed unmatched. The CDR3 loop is CATSNGQGGTGELFF. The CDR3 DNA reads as TGTGCCACCAGCAACGGACAGGGCGGCACCGGGGAGCTGTTTTTT.

CDR3 bases: TGTGCCAGCAGCTTAGCCAGCACGGGGTCCTATAGCAATCAGCCCCAGCATTTT. It encodes CASSLASTGSYSNQPQHF. The genes are TRBV7-2 and TRBJ1-5; no clear D. V lost 0 bases to trimming and J lost 0 bases, with 15 bases between them. CDR3 length: 18 residues. CDR1 is SGHTA and CDR2 is FQGNSA in the germline V gene. The variable domain in full, completed from reference TRBV7-2 and TRBJ1-5, reads GAGVSQSPSNKVTEKGKDVELRCDPISGHTALYWYRQSLGQGLEFLIYFQGNSAPDKSGLPSDRFSAERTGGSVSTLTIQRTQQEDSAVYLCASSLASTGSYSNQPQHFGDGTRLSIL.

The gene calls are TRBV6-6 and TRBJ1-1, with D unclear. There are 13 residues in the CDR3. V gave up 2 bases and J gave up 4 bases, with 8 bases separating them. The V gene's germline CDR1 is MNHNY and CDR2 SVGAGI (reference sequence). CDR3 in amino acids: CASSYRDSTEAFF. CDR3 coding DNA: TGTGCCAGCAGTTACCGAGATAGCACTGAAGCTTTCTTT.

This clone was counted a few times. For the CDR3, the DNA is TGTGCCAGCAGCCCAGGGGGTCATCAGCCCCAGCATTTT. This encodes CASSPGGHQPQHF. The chain carries TRBV4-2 and TRBJ1-5, with 7 bases that match TRBD1. V shed 4 bases and J 5 bases; nucleotides not matched to a gene: 2. This CDR3 is built from 13 residues. Germline-derived CDR1 and CDR2 are LGHNA and YNFKEQ.

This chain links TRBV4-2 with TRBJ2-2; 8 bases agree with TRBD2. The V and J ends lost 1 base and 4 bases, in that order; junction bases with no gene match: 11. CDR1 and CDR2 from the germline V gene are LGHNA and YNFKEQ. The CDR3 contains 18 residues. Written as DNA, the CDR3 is TGTGCCAGCAGCCAAGGGTCGACGGGGGGGCTTATCACCGGGGAGCTGTTTTTT. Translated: CASSQGSTGGLITGELFF.

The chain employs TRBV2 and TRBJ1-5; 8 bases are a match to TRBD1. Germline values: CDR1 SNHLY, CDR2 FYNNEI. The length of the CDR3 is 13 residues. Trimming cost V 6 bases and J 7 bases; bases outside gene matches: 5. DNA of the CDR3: TGTGCCAGCAGCGGACAGGGTGGCCAGCCCCAGCATTTT. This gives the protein CASSGQGGQPQHF.